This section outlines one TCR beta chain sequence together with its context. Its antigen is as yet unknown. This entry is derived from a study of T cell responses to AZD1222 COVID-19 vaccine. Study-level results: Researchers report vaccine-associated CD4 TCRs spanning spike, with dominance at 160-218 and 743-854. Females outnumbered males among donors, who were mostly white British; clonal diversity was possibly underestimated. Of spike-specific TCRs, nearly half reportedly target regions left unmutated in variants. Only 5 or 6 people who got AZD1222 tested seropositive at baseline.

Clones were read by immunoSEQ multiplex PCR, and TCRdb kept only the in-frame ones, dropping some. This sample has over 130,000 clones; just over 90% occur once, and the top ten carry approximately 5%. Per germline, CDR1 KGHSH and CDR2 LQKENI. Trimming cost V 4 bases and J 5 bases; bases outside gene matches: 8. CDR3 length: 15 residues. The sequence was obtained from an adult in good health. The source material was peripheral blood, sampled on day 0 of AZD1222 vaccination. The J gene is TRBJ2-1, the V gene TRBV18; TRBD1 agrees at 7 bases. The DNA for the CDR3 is TGTGCCAGCTCACTTGACAGGGTCGGACACAATGAGCAGTTCTTC. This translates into CASSLDRVGHNEQFF.